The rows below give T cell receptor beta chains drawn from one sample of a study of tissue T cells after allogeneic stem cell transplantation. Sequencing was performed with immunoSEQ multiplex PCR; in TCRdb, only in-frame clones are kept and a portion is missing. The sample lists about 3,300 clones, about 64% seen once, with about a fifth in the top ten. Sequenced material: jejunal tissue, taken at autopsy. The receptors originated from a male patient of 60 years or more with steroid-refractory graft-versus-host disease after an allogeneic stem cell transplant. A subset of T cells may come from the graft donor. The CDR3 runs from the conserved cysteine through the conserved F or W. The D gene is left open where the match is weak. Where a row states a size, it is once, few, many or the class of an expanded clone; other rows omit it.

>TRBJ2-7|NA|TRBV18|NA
CASSDGAYEQYF
TGTGCCAGCTCAGACGGGGCCTACGAGCAGTACTTC
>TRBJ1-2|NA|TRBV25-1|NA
CASSEPGHKYGYTF
TGTGCCAGCAGTGAACCGGGACATAAATATGGCTACACCTTC
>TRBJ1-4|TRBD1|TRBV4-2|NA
CASSRTVGDRGNEKLFF
TGTGCCAGCAGCCGAACTGTCGGGGACAGGGGGAATGAAAAACTGTTTTTT
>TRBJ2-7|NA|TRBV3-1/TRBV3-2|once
CASSQDSRYEQYF
TGTGCCAGCAGCCAAGATTCCCGGTACGAGCAGTACTTC
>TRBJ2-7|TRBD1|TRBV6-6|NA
CASSQSNPGQGTYEQYF
TGTGCCAGCAGTCAAAGCAACCCGGGACAGGGGACCTACGAGCAGTACTTC
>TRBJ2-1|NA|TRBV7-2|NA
CASSLWGVGNEQFF
TGTGCCAGCAGCTTATGGGGGGTAGGCAATGAGCAGTTCTTC
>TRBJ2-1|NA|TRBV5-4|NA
CASSWTDNEQFF
TGTGCCAGCAGCTGGACAGACAATGAGCAGTTCTTC
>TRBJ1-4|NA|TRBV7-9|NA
CASSLSGNEKLFF
TGTGCCAGCAGCTTATCAGGAAATGAAAAACTGTTTTTT
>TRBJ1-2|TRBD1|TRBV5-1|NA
CASSLAGTAYGYTF
TGCGCCAGCAGCTTGGCCGGGACAGCCTATGGCTACACCTTC
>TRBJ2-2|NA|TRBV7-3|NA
CASSLRITGELFF
TGTGCCAGCAGCTTAAGGATCACCGGGGAGCTGTTTTTT
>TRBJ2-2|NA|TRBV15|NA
CATSRDLVLAGELFF
TGTGCCACCAGCAGAGACCTAGTCCTTGCCGGGGAGCTGTTTTTT
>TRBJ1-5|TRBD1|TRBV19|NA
CASSIPGTGLGQPQHF
TGTGCCAGTAGTATCCCCGGGACAGGGCTGGGTCAGCCCCAGCATTTT
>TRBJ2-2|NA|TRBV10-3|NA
CAISDRAGELFF
TGTGCCATCAGTGATCGGGCCGGGGAGCTGTTTTTT
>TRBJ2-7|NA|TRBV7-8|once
CASSSNRALYRYF
TGTGCCAGCAGCTCAAACAGGGCCCTCTATCGGTACTTC
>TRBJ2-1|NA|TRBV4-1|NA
CASSQYNEQFF
TGCGCCAGCAGCCAATACAATGAGCAGTTCTTC
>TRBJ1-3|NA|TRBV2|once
CASSLQGFSIRTTIYF
TGTGCCAGCAGCTTACAGGGTTTCAGCATTAGAACCACCATATATTTT
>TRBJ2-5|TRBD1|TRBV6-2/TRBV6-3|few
CASSSWDRQETQYF
TGTGCCAGCAGTTCCTGGGACAGACAAGAGACCCAGTACTTC
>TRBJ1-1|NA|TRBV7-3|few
CASSPLLGTEAFF
TGTGCCAGCAGCCCACTTCTTGGTACTGAAGCTTTCTTT
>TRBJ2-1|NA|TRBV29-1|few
CSVELGGYNEQFF
TGCAGCGTTGAACTGGGGGGATACAATGAGCAGTTCTTC